These T cell receptor beta chains were read from a single sample in a study of response to subunit inactivated influenza vaccine. One entry per CDR3 protein, called by TCRdb with MiXCR from the RT-PCR reads. The table includes more than 700,000 distinct CDR3 sequences, 21% detected once. Sequencing was performed on PBMCs from blood, taken 4 to 6 days after vaccination. The receptors shown here come from a man aged 45-65 years who received an inactivated influenza vaccine. CDR3s include the opening cysteine and the closing phenylalanine or tryptophan. D genes are given only for firm matches. Size values are once, few and many counts, or a class for expanded clones, and some rows have none.

d_call	v_call	clone_size	j_call	cdr3_nt	cdr3_aa
.	TRBV5-1	few	TRBJ2-1	TGCGCCAGCAGCTTGGCAGGTATAGTCAATGAGCAGTTCTTC	CASSLAGIVNEQFF
.	TRBV18	.	TRBJ1-1	TGTGCCAGCTCTTACCGCCACGGTTACACTGAAGCTTTCTTT	CASSYRHGYTEAFF
TRBD2	TRBV6-1	.	TRBJ2-5	TGTGCCAGCAGACTAGCGGTGTACCAAGAGACCCAGTACTTC	CASRLAVYQETQYF
.	TRBV7-2	.	TRBJ2-3	TGTGCCAGCAGCCCTCCCTTTACGGGGAGTAGCACAGATACGCAGTATTTT	CASSPPFTGSSTDTQYF
.	TRBV20-1	few	TRBJ2-3	TGCAGTGCCAGGAAGGGGGAAAGTACAGATACGCAGTATTTT	CSARKGESTDTQYF
.	TRBV5-5	few	TRBJ2-5	TGTGCCAGCAGCTTGCGTTACAGGGAGACCCAGTACTTC	CASSLRYRETQYF
.	TRBV6-5	few	TRBJ2-2	TGTGCCAGCAGTTACTTAATAGCCGAGGAGCTGTTTTTT	CASSYLIAEELFF
.	TRBV5-1	.	TRBJ1-2	TGCGCCAGCAGCTTGGACCAGGGCCTATTGGGCTACACCTTC	CASSLDQGLLGYTF
TRBD2	TRBV14	few	TRBJ2-5	TGTGCCAGCCCAGGGACTAGCGGAGGATGGGAGACCCAGTACTTC	CASPGTSGGWETQYF
.	TRBV10-3	few	TRBJ2-1	TGTGCCATCAGTGGGGGAGGGGGCTCCTACAATGAGCAGTTCTTC	CAISGGGGSYNEQFF
.	TRBV9	few	TRBJ2-3	TGTGCCAGCAGCGTAGTGGGCTCTAGCACAGATACGCAGTATTTT	CASSVVGSSTDTQYF
TRBD2	TRBV6-2/TRBV6-3	few	TRBJ2-7	TGTGCCAGCAGCGACGGACTAGCGGGCCACTACGAGCAGTACTTC	CASSDGLAGHYEQYF
.	TRBV7-2	many	TRBJ1-6	TGTGCCAGCAGCTCGCAGGGAGTCAATTCACCCCTCCACTTT	CASSSQGVNSPLHF
.	TRBV15	few	TRBJ2-3	TGTGCCACCAGCCGAAGGACAGATACGCAGTATTTT	CATSRRTDTQYF
.	TRBV4-2	.	TRBJ2-6	TGTGCCAGCAGCCGTACAGGGACTGGGGCCAACGTCCTGACTTTC	CASSRTGTGANVLTF
TRBD2	TRBV9	.	TRBJ2-1	TGTGCCAGCAGCGTCGGTAGTAGCGGGAATGAGCAGTTCTTC	CASSVGSSGNEQFF
.	TRBV7-2	.	TRBJ1-4	TGTGCCAGCAGCCAAAGCAGGGGCTTAACTAATGAAAAACTGTTTTTT	CASSQSRGLTNEKLFF